This is a list of T cell receptor beta chains from one sample in a study of cytomegalovirus exposure and HLA in healthy donors. Measured with immunoSEQ multiplex PCR; TCRdb has only the in-frame clones, and not every one. Of around 130,000 clones in the sample, about 78% were seen once. The sample taken for sequencing was PBMCs. All receptors come from a man aged 45-65 years in good health and CMV-seronegative. Both conserved end residues are trimmed from each CDR3. Each record gives: D gene, J gene, V gene, clone size, CDR3 protein. The D gene is left open where the match is weak. Expanded clones get a size class; other rows say once, few or many, or leave the size out.

D: NA; J: TRBJ1-2; V: TRBV19; size: NA; CDR3: ASSSGIAGTIYGYT
D: TRBD2; J: TRBJ2-2; V: TRBV19; size: NA; CDR3: ASSRPSGRAVTGELF
D: NA; J: TRBJ2-2; V: TRBV11-1; size: NA; CDR3: ASSLASNTGELF
D: NA; J: TRBJ1-1; V: TRBV15; size: few; CDR3: ATSRERDTRVAF
D: TRBD1; J: TRBJ2-7; V: TRBV7-6; size: NA; CDR3: ASSMGQGRAEQY
D: TRBD2; J: TRBJ2-1; V: TRBV10-2; size: NA; CDR3: ASSESSGPSYNEQF
D: TRBD1; J: TRBJ1-5; V: TRBV19; size: NA; CDR3: ASKRRAGGNQPQH
D: TRBD1; J: TRBJ2-7; V: TRBV7-2; size: few; CDR3: ASSQAASGQGTYEQY
D: TRBD2; J: TRBJ2-5; V: TRBV2; size: NA; CDR3: ASSELGRGEETQY
D: TRBD1; J: TRBJ2-7; V: TRBV28; size: NA; CDR3: ASQDQGVIYEQY
D: NA; J: TRBJ2-7; V: TRBV19; size: NA; CDR3: ASSMGASINEQY
D: NA; J: TRBJ1-4; V: TRBV27; size: NA; CDR3: ASSLTSPGYEKLF
D: NA; J: TRBJ2-3; V: TRBV11-3; size: NA; CDR3: ASSQRTGTDTQY
D: NA; J: TRBJ1-2; V: TRBV21-1; size: NA; CDR3: ASSRGGAPGYT
D: TRBD2; J: TRBJ2-2; V: TRBV29-1; size: few; CDR3: SVEDGASGRTGELF
D: TRBD2; J: TRBJ2-7; V: TRBV6-6; size: NA; CDR3: ASTGGTSGYEQY
D: NA; J: TRBJ2-1; V: TRBV21-1; size: few; CDR3: ASSPRGAGGGNEQF
D: NA; J: TRBJ1-4; V: TRBV19; size: few; CDR3: ASSARWGGRLF
D: TRBD1; J: TRBJ1-2; V: TRBV2; size: many; CDR3: ASSPDRVGGYT
D: TRBD1; J: TRBJ1-2; V: TRBV6-5; size: NA; CDR3: ASSFTGDYGYT
D: TRBD2; J: TRBJ2-7; V: TRBV9; size: NA; CDR3: ASSSGASGSTEQY
D: NA; J: TRBJ1-1; V: TRBV10-2; size: NA; CDR3: ASSGQTNTEAF
D: NA; J: TRBJ1-1; V: TRBV2; size: once; CDR3: ASSEGALAEAF
D: NA; J: TRBJ2-3; V: TRBV5-1; size: NA; CDR3: ASSLVSGSSTDTQY
D: NA; J: TRBJ1-2; V: TRBV5-1; size: NA; CDR3: ASSLPGNHYGYT
D: TRBD2; J: TRBJ2-7; V: TRBV28; size: NA; CDR3: ASSLVASGSYEQY
D: NA; J: TRBJ1-5; V: TRBV5-1; size: NA; CDR3: ASSSGQNQPQH
D: NA; J: TRBJ2-2; V: TRBV21-1; size: NA; CDR3: ASSTPDSANTGELF
D: NA; J: TRBJ1-1; V: TRBV29-1; size: NA; CDR3: SVAPTGWLMNTEAF
D: NA; J: TRBJ1-2; V: TRBV28; size: NA; CDR3: ASSLGPGNYGYT
D: TRBD1; J: TRBJ2-5; V: TRBV19; size: few; CDR3: ASNPTGGTQY
D: TRBD1; J: TRBJ2-1; V: TRBV6-1; size: NA; CDR3: ASSQDRASYNEQF
D: TRBD1; J: TRBJ2-1; V: TRBV18; size: NA; CDR3: ASSPPGTGDSNEQF
D: NA; J: TRBJ2-3; V: TRBV4-1; size: NA; CDR3: ASSSADTQY
D: TRBD1; J: TRBJ2-6; V: TRBV19; size: NA; CDR3: ASTPGQGETGANVLT
D: TRBD2; J: TRBJ2-7; V: TRBV5-4; size: NA; CDR3: ASSSRWREEQY
D: TRBD2; J: TRBJ2-1; V: TRBV15; size: few; CDR3: ATSRDGTSGRHNEQF
D: NA; J: TRBJ1-1; V: TRBV18; size: NA; CDR3: ASSPDPGRAEAF
D: TRBD1; J: TRBJ2-2; V: TRBV28; size: NA; CDR3: ASTPTGENTGELF
D: NA; J: TRBJ1-3; V: TRBV7-2; size: NA; CDR3: ASSLVVRATASGNTIY
D: NA; J: TRBJ2-1; V: TRBV2; size: NA; CDR3: ASSAVDYNEQF
D: NA; J: TRBJ1-2; V: TRBV7-9; size: NA; CDR3: ASSLGGASTNYGYT
D: NA; J: TRBJ2-6; V: TRBV18; size: NA; CDR3: ASSPRKGTGANVLT
D: NA; J: TRBJ1-6; V: TRBV4-1; size: NA; CDR3: ASSSRQGDSSPLH
D: TRBD2; J: TRBJ2-5; V: TRBV19; size: few; CDR3: ASSLGGVGETQY
D: TRBD2; J: TRBJ2-5; V: TRBV6-1; size: NA; CDR3: ASRSGSGIETQY
D: NA; J: TRBJ1-1; V: TRBV5-4; size: NA; CDR3: ASSRGNTEAF
D: TRBD1; J: TRBJ1-4; V: TRBV10-3; size: once; CDR3: AIRGTGGDEKLF
D: TRBD2; J: TRBJ2-7; V: TRBV11-2; size: NA; CDR3: ASSYGTTGEQY